This is a list of T cell receptor beta chains from one sample in a study of blood T cell repertoires in COVID-19. Libraries were prepared by immunoSEQ multiplex PCR; TCRdb keeps only in-frame clonotypes and omits some of them. The table shows 280,000 or so clones, with around nine tenths occurring only once. Specimen: PBMCs or T cells enriched from blood (not recorded which). These receptors all come from a woman aged 40 to 55 who had recovered from COVID-19. The CDR3 runs from the conserved cysteine through the conserved F or W. Fields, in order: D gene, V gene, CDR3 length, clone size, J gene, CDR3 DNA, CDR3 protein. A D gene is named only where the DNA matches it firmly. Some rows have no size entry. The others give once, few or many, or a class for an expanded clone.

d_gene: TRBD1
v_gene: TRBV5-8
len: 15
abundance: .
j_gene: TRBJ2-1
CDR3nt: TGTGCCAGCAGCACAGGACAGGGGGTAAACAATGAGCAGTTCTTC
CDR3aa: CASSTGQGVNNEQFF

d_gene: .
v_gene: TRBV29-1
len: 12
abundance: .
j_gene: TRBJ1-1
CDR3nt: TGCAGCGTCGAAGACGGGAACACTGAAGCTTTCTTT
CDR3aa: CSVEDGNTEAFF

d_gene: .
v_gene: TRBV7-3
len: 14
abundance: .
j_gene: TRBJ2-5
CDR3nt: TGTGCCAGCAGCTTAACTAGCGGTGGGATGGGCCAGTACTTC
CDR3aa: CASSLTSGGMGQYF

d_gene: TRBD1
v_gene: TRBV7-7
len: 14
abundance: .
j_gene: TRBJ2-5
CDR3nt: TGTGCTAGCAGCTTTGACAGGGGTCAAGAGACCCAGTACTTC
CDR3aa: CASSFDRGQETQYF

d_gene: .
v_gene: TRBV11-2
len: 16
abundance: .
j_gene: TRBJ2-2
CDR3nt: TGTGCCAGCAGCTTAAAGCGGGTTCCGAACACCGGGGAGCTGTTTTTT
CDR3aa: CASSLKRVPNTGELFF

d_gene: .
v_gene: TRBV6-5
len: 13
abundance: few
j_gene: TRBJ2-3
CDR3nt: TGTGCCAGCAGTACAGGACGTACAGATACGCAGTATTTT
CDR3aa: CASSTGRTDTQYF

d_gene: .
v_gene: TRBV9
len: 12
abundance: .
j_gene: TRBJ2-2
CDR3nt: TGTGCCAGCAGCGTAGCGGGAACCGGGCTGTTTTTT
CDR3aa: CASSVAGTGLFF

d_gene: .
v_gene: TRBV28
len: 14
abundance: .
j_gene: TRBJ1-5
CDR3nt: TGTGCCAGCAGTTTAGGTGGGAGCGGTCAGCCCCAGCATTTT
CDR3aa: CASSLGGSGQPQHF

d_gene: .
v_gene: TRBV3-1/TRBV3-2
len: 14
abundance: .
j_gene: TRBJ2-7
CDR3nt: TGTGCCAGCAGCCCCCAACCTGGGCGCTACGAGCAGTACTTC
CDR3aa: CASSPQPGRYEQYF

d_gene: TRBD1
v_gene: TRBV28
len: 14
abundance: .
j_gene: TRBJ2-1
CDR3nt: TGTGCCAGCAGGTTCCGGACAGGGATGAATGAGCAGTTCTTC
CDR3aa: CASRFRTGMNEQFF

d_gene: TRBD1
v_gene: TRBV10-3
len: 12
abundance: .
j_gene: TRBJ2-7
CDR3nt: TGTGCCATCAGGGACAGGGCCTACGAGCAGTACTTC
CDR3aa: CAIRDRAYEQYF

d_gene: .
v_gene: TRBV18
len: 14
abundance: once
j_gene: TRBJ2-5
CDR3nt: TGTGCCAGCTCACCAAAATCGGTCCAAGAGACCCAGTACTTC
CDR3aa: CASSPKSVQETQYF

d_gene: .
v_gene: TRBV28
len: 16
abundance: few
j_gene: TRBJ2-1
CDR3nt: TGTGCCAGCAGTTTAAGTAGCGGAGTCTCCTACAATGAGCAGTTCTTC
CDR3aa: CASSLSSGVSYNEQFF

d_gene: TRBD1
v_gene: TRBV7-2
len: 13
abundance: .
j_gene: TRBJ1-2
CDR3nt: TGTGCCAGCAGCCGGGACAGCCCGGGGGGCTACACCTTC
CDR3aa: CASSRDSPGGYTF

d_gene: .
v_gene: TRBV11-2
len: 15
abundance: .
j_gene: TRBJ2-3
CDR3nt: TGTGCCAGCAGGCCAGGACTCGACGGCACAGATACGCAGTATTTT
CDR3aa: CASRPGLDGTDTQYF

d_gene: .
v_gene: TRBV6-5
len: 15
abundance: .
j_gene: TRBJ2-1
CDR3nt: TGTGCCAGCAGACCGAGACTAGGCTCCTACAATGAGCAGTTCTTC
CDR3aa: CASRPRLGSYNEQFF

d_gene: .
v_gene: TRBV5-1
len: 15
abundance: .
j_gene: TRBJ1-2
CDR3nt: TGCGCCAGCAGCTTGGGCGGGCAAGCTAACTATGGCTACACCTTC
CDR3aa: CASSLGGQANYGYTF

d_gene: .
v_gene: TRBV5-1
len: 14
abundance: .
j_gene: TRBJ2-5
CDR3nt: TGCGCCAGCAGCTGGGCGGGGCGAGGAGAGACCCAGTACTTC
CDR3aa: CASSWAGRGETQYF

d_gene: .
v_gene: TRBV18
len: 13
abundance: .
j_gene: TRBJ1-1
CDR3nt: TGTGCCAGCTCACTTGGGCAGAACACTGAAGCTTTCTTT
CDR3aa: CASSLGQNTEAFF

d_gene: .
v_gene: TRBV6-5
len: 15
abundance: .
j_gene: TRBJ1-5
CDR3nt: TGTGCCAGCAGTTACTCGGCAGGGCACAATCAGCCCCAGCATTTT
CDR3aa: CASSYSAGHNQPQHF

d_gene: .
v_gene: TRBV11-2
len: 12
abundance: .
j_gene: TRBJ2-7
CDR3nt: TGTGCCAGCAGCCCTACCTCTTACGAGCAGTACTTC
CDR3aa: CASSPTSYEQYF

d_gene: TRBD2
v_gene: TRBV2
len: 16
abundance: .
j_gene: TRBJ2-2
CDR3nt: TGTGCCAGCAGTCTAGGCCCTAGCGGGTACACCGGGGAGCTGTTTTTT
CDR3aa: CASSLGPSGYTGELFF

d_gene: .
v_gene: TRBV30
len: 15
abundance: .
j_gene: TRBJ2-1
CDR3nt: TGTGCCTGGTGCCCAGGGCAGCTGGGCAGGAATGAGCAGTTCTTC
CDR3aa: CAWCPGQLGRNEQFF

d_gene: .
v_gene: TRBV5-4
len: 17
abundance: .
j_gene: TRBJ2-1
CDR3nt: TGTGCCAGCAGCGAGGGGGGTGGGAGGGCCAATAGGTATGAGCAGTTCTTC
CDR3aa: CASSEGGGRANRYEQFF

d_gene: .
v_gene: TRBV9
len: 12
abundance: .
j_gene: TRBJ2-3
CDR3nt: TGTGCCAGCAGCCCAAGCACAGATACGCAGTATTTT
CDR3aa: CASSPSTDTQYF

d_gene: TRBD1
v_gene: TRBV19
len: 15
abundance: few
j_gene: TRBJ1-5
CDR3nt: TGTGCCAGTAGTGACAGGGACAGGGGCAATCAGCCCCAGCATTTT
CDR3aa: CASSDRDRGNQPQHF

d_gene: TRBD1
v_gene: TRBV2
len: 14
abundance: .
j_gene: TRBJ1-2
CDR3nt: TGTGCCAGCAGTGGGAACAGGGGAGGCTATGGCTACACCTTC
CDR3aa: CASSGNRGGYGYTF

d_gene: TRBD2
v_gene: TRBV18
len: 15
abundance: .
j_gene: TRBJ2-1
CDR3nt: TGTGCCAGCTCACCAGCGGAGCTAGCGGGGAATGAGCAGTTCTTC
CDR3aa: CASSPAELAGNEQFF

d_gene: .
v_gene: TRBV6-5
len: 13
abundance: .
j_gene: TRBJ1-2
CDR3nt: TGTGCCAGCGGGGAAAAGGGGTCTCGGGGCTACACCTTC
CDR3aa: CASGEKGSRGYTF

d_gene: .
v_gene: TRBV19
len: 13
abundance: .
j_gene: TRBJ2-7
CDR3nt: TGTGCCAGTGGGGACACCTTCTCCTACGAGCAGTACTTC
CDR3aa: CASGDTFSYEQYF

d_gene: TRBD1
v_gene: TRBV19
len: 15
abundance: .
j_gene: TRBJ1-5
CDR3nt: TGTGCCAGTAGTATAGTCGGGACAGGGGGTCAGCCCCAGCATTTT
CDR3aa: CASSIVGTGGQPQHF

d_gene: .
v_gene: TRBV28
len: 14
abundance: .
j_gene: TRBJ2-5
CDR3nt: TGTGCCAGCAGCCTCCAGGCGTACCAAGAGACCCAGTACTTC
CDR3aa: CASSLQAYQETQYF

d_gene: .
v_gene: TRBV6-5
len: 16
abundance: .
j_gene: TRBJ1-3
CDR3nt: TGTGCCAGCAGTTACTCGATTCGAGGTTCTGGAAACACCATATATTTT
CDR3aa: CASSYSIRGSGNTIYF

d_gene: TRBD1
v_gene: TRBV13
len: 15
abundance: .
j_gene: TRBJ2-7
CDR3nt: TGTGCCAGCAGCTTAGGCGCAGGGGGCCCCCACGAGCAGTACTTC
CDR3aa: CASSLGAGGPHEQYF

d_gene: TRBD2
v_gene: TRBV2
len: 15
abundance: .
j_gene: TRBJ2-7
CDR3nt: TGTGCCAGCAGCCCCCAGGGCGGGAGGGCCCACGAGCAGTACTTC
CDR3aa: CASSPQGGRAHEQYF

d_gene: .
v_gene: TRBV2
len: 17
abundance: .
j_gene: TRBJ1-1
CDR3nt: TGTGCCAGCAGCGGAACGAGGCAGGGAGGTTCCCCTTCTGAAGCTTTCTTT
CDR3aa: CASSGTRQGGSPSEAFF

d_gene: TRBD2
v_gene: TRBV19
len: 14
abundance: .
j_gene: TRBJ2-1
CDR3nt: TGTGCCAGCGGACTAGCGGGAGCCGGGACTGAGCAGTTCTTC
CDR3aa: CASGLAGAGTEQFF

d_gene: TRBD1
v_gene: TRBV6-6
len: 16
abundance: .
j_gene: TRBJ2-4
CDR3nt: TGTGCCAGCACCTCCCCCAGGGGGTCTGCCAAAAACATTCAGTACTTC
CDR3aa: CASTSPRGSAKNIQYF

d_gene: .
v_gene: TRBV2
len: 13
abundance: .
j_gene: TRBJ1-2
CDR3nt: TGTGCCAGCAGTATCAGGCATTCCTATGGCTACACCTTC
CDR3aa: CASSIRHSYGYTF

d_gene: TRBD1
v_gene: TRBV27
len: 16
abundance: .
j_gene: TRBJ2-2
CDR3nt: TGTGCCAGCAGTCCCGTCAGGGGGCGGAGGATTGAGGAGCTGTTTTTT
CDR3aa: CASSPVRGRRIEELFF

d_gene: .
v_gene: TRBV6-2/TRBV6-3
len: 18
abundance: .
j_gene: TRBJ2-6
CDR3nt: TGTGCCAGCAGTTACTCCTCAACGACAGGTTCTGGGGCCAACGTCCTGACTTTC
CDR3aa: CASSYSSTTGSGANVLTF

d_gene: .
v_gene: TRBV21-1
len: 15
abundance: .
j_gene: TRBJ2-7
CDR3nt: TGTGCCAGCAGCAACCAGGGTCCCCTTGCCTACGAGCAGTACTTC
CDR3aa: CASSNQGPLAYEQYF

d_gene: .
v_gene: TRBV3-1/TRBV3-2
len: 13
abundance: .
j_gene: TRBJ1-4
CDR3nt: TGTGCCAGCAGCCCCAGGTTGTGGGAAAAACTGTTTTTT
CDR3aa: CASSPRLWEKLFF

d_gene: TRBD1
v_gene: TRBV9
len: 16
abundance: .
j_gene: TRBJ2-2
CDR3nt: TGTGCCAGCAGCGCCCCGGGACAGAGGAACACCGGGGAGCTGTTTTTT
CDR3aa: CASSAPGQRNTGELFF

d_gene: .
v_gene: TRBV28
len: 13
abundance: .
j_gene: TRBJ1-2
CDR3nt: TGTGCCATCCTTCCCAGGGGTGGGTATGGCTACACCTTC
CDR3aa: CAILPRGGYGYTF

d_gene: TRBD2
v_gene: TRBV5-1
len: 17
abundance: few
j_gene: TRBJ2-2
CDR3nt: TGCGCCAGCAGTTCGGGACTAGCGGGATCGAACACCGGGGAGCTGTTTTTT
CDR3aa: CASSSGLAGSNTGELFF

d_gene: TRBD1
v_gene: TRBV5-1
len: 14
abundance: once
j_gene: TRBJ1-4
CDR3nt: TGCGCCAGCAGCCCCCACGGGACAGATGAAAAACTGTTTTTT
CDR3aa: CASSPHGTDEKLFF

d_gene: .
v_gene: TRBV4-3
len: 14
abundance: .
j_gene: TRBJ2-7
CDR3nt: TGCGCCAGCAGCCGCAGCACAGCCAATTACGAGCAGTACTTC
CDR3aa: CASSRSTANYEQYF

d_gene: .
v_gene: TRBV6-2/TRBV6-3
len: 15
abundance: .
j_gene: TRBJ2-5
CDR3nt: TGTGCCAGCAGTTACGTGGGCCAGTTGGGTGAGACCCAGTACTTC
CDR3aa: CASSYVGQLGETQYF

d_gene: .
v_gene: TRBV27
len: 15
abundance: .
j_gene: TRBJ1-2
CDR3nt: TGTGCCACGCGACGGGAGGACGGCCCTAACTATGGCTACACCTTC
CDR3aa: CATRREDGPNYGYTF

d_gene: .
v_gene: TRBV12-3/TRBV12-4
len: 13
abundance: .
j_gene: TRBJ1-1
CDR3nt: TGTGCCAGCAGTATCCAGGTTAACACTGAAGCTTTCTTT
CDR3aa: CASSIQVNTEAFF

d_gene: TRBD2
v_gene: TRBV6-5
len: 14
abundance: .
j_gene: TRBJ2-1
CDR3nt: TGTGCCAGCAGCATATCCCCGCCGGGACTAAACGAGTTCTTC
CDR3aa: CASSISPPGLNEFF

d_gene: TRBD2
v_gene: TRBV5-1
len: 14
abundance: .
j_gene: TRBJ2-5
CDR3nt: TGCGCCAGCAGCTTTAGCGGGAGGGAAGAGACCCAGTACTTC
CDR3aa: CASSFSGREETQYF

d_gene: TRBD1
v_gene: TRBV6-2/TRBV6-3
len: 17
abundance: .
j_gene: TRBJ2-7
CDR3nt: TGTGCCAGCAGTTTCGGGACAGGTGTTCTGAGTTCCTACGAGCAGTACTTC
CDR3aa: CASSFGTGVLSSYEQYF

d_gene: .
v_gene: TRBV29-1
len: 14
abundance: .
j_gene: TRBJ2-1
CDR3nt: TGCAGCGTTGCAGGGACTCCCCTTGGGAGTGAGCAGTTCTTC
CDR3aa: CSVAGTPLGSEQFF

d_gene: .
v_gene: TRBV5-1
len: 15
abundance: .
j_gene: TRBJ2-2
CDR3nt: TGCGCCAGCAGCTTGGTACAGAAGAACACCGGGGAGCTGTTTTTT
CDR3aa: CASSLVQKNTGELFF

d_gene: TRBD1
v_gene: TRBV24-1
len: 15
abundance: .
j_gene: TRBJ1-1
CDR3nt: TGTGCCACCAGTGATTCGCGGACAGGGAACACTGAAGCTTTCTTT
CDR3aa: CATSDSRTGNTEAFF